The rows below give T cell receptor beta chains drawn from one sample of a study of beta chain features in type 1 diabetes. Assay used: immunoSEQ multiplex PCR; TCRdb lists only in-frame clones, some missing. Of around 150,000 clones in the sample, about 8.5% were seen once. The sequencing input was central memory CD4+ T cells from blood. Receptors were obtained from a man between 18 and 35 years old in good health. The CDR3 runs from the conserved cysteine through the conserved F or W. The order of the fields is clone size, D gene, V gene, J gene, CDR3 protein, CDR3 DNA. The D gene is left open where the match is weak. Clone size is shown for a subset of rows, as once, few, many or a class of expanded clone.

>few|TRBD2|TRBV11-2|TRBJ2-1
CASSLDRLAGEQFF
TGTGCCAGCAGCTTAGATCGACTAGCGGGGGAGCAGTTCTTC
>.|TRBD1|TRBV10-3|TRBJ1-2
CAISDRDRPRWGYTF
TGTGCCATCAGTGACCGGGACAGGCCGAGATGGGGCTACACCTTC
>.|TRBD1|TRBV4-2|TRBJ1-2
CASSQDPTGFNGYTF
TGTGCCAGCAGCCAGGACCCGACAGGGTTCAATGGCTACACCTTC
>.|TRBD1|TRBV6-6|TRBJ2-5
CASSYSRRGQETQYF
TGTGCCAGCAGTTACTCCCGCAGGGGGCAGGAGACCCAGTACTTC
>few|.|TRBV19|TRBJ1-2
CASSSPSTGTYGYTF
TGTGCCAGTAGTTCCCCTTCAACAGGGACCTATGGCTACACCTTC
>few|TRBD1|TRBV6-5|TRBJ2-7
CASSYTPRTGSEQYF
TGTGCCAGCAGTTACACGCCGCGGACAGGTAGTGAGCAGTACTTC
>many|TRBD1|TRBV7-3|TRBJ2-7
CASSPGTVKRYEQYF
TGTGCCAGCAGCCCTGGGACAGTTAAGCGATACGAGCAGTACTTC
>.|TRBD2|TRBV14|TRBJ2-1
CASSQGLAGGLGREQFF
TGTGCCAGCAGCCAAGGACTAGCGGGGGGGCTGGGGCGCGAGCAGTTCTTC
>few|TRBD1|TRBV7-2|TRBJ2-5
CASSSPRPDRGETQYF
TGTGCCAGCAGCTCGCCCCGACCGGACAGGGGGGAGACCCAGTACTTC
>few|.|TRBV7-8|TRBJ2-7
CASSFQGINYEQYF
TGTGCCAGCAGCTTCCAGGGGATTAACTACGAGCAGTACTTC
>.|.|TRBV5-6|TRBJ2-5
CASSLGGHARGETQYF
TGTGCCAGCAGCTTGGGAGGTCACGCACGCGGAGAGACCCAGTACTTC
>.|.|TRBV5-4|TRBJ1-1
CASSPHREPEAFF
TGTGCCAGCAGCCCACACAGGGAACCTGAAGCTTTCTTT
>.|TRBD1|TRBV19|TRBJ1-2
CASSAGTGGEKGYGYTF
TGTGCCAGTAGTGCCGGGACAGGGGGTGAAAAGGGTTATGGCTACACCTTC
>few|TRBD1|TRBV7-2|TRBJ1-2
CASSPRPGQVAGYTF
TGTGCCAGCAGCCCCCGACCTGGACAGGTCGCGGGCTACACCTTC
>.|.|TRBV5-1|TRBJ1-5
CASSLESTQGLSNQPQHF
TGCGCCAGCAGCTTGGAAAGTACCCAGGGATTAAGCAATCAGCCCCAGCATTTT
>.|TRBD2|TRBV5-4|TRBJ2-2
CATNKQTSGNTGELFF
TGTGCCACCAACAAGCAGACTAGCGGTAACACCGGGGAGCTGTTTTTT
>.|TRBD1|TRBV4-1|TRBJ1-6
CASSPRDSNNSPLHF
TGCGCCAGCAGCCCCCGGGACAGCAACAATTCACCCCTCCACTTT
>few|.|TRBV4-2|TRBJ1-5
CASSQTGDPNQPQHF
TGTGCCAGCAGCCAGACGGGGGACCCAAATCAGCCCCAGCATTTT
>.|.|TRBV11-1|TRBJ2-4
CASSNSQGQNIQYF
TGTGCCAGCAGCAATTCGCAGGGGCAAAACATTCAGTACTTC
>.|.|TRBV2|TRBJ1-6
CASSDWDTNSPLHF
TGTGCCAGCAGTGATTGGGACACCAATTCACCCCTCCACTTT
>few|TRBD1|TRBV28|TRBJ2-5
CASSSPRTGGQETQYF
TGTGCCAGCAGTTCCCCCCGAACAGGGGGCCAAGAGACCCAGTACTTC
>.|.|TRBV6-1|TRBJ1-1
CASSGSMRTVNTEAFF
TGTGCCAGCAGTGGATCGATGCGGACAGTGAACACTGAAGCTTTCTTT
>.|TRBD1|TRBV28|TRBJ1-2
CASSSPTGVHGYTF
TGTGCCAGCAGTTCACCGACAGGGGTCCATGGCTACACCTTC
>few|TRBD1|TRBV11-3|TRBJ2-2
CASSFGQGEGGELFF
TGTGCCAGCAGCTTCGGACAGGGGGAGGGCGGGGAGCTGTTTTTT
>few|TRBD2|TRBV7-8|TRBJ2-1
CASSLAGGTTYNEQFF
TGTGCCAGCAGTCTAGCGGGAGGGACCACCTACAATGAGCAGTTCTTC
>few|TRBD1|TRBV7-2|TRBJ1-5
CASSLGGGRSYDQPQHF
TGTGCCAGCAGCTTAGGAGGGGGCAGATCTTACGATCAGCCCCAGCATTTT
>few|TRBD2|TRBV6-6|TRBJ2-7
CASSFTLAEGRTEQYF
TGTGCCAGCAGTTTCACCCTAGCGGAGGGGCGTACCGAGCAGTACTTC
>few|.|TRBV20-1|TRBJ1-1
CSAPQNEAFF
TGCAGTGCTCCTCAGAATGAAGCTTTCTTT
>few|TRBD1|TRBV6-6|TRBJ2-3
CASSYSGTGGTDTQYF
TGTGCCAGCAGTTACTCGGGGACAGGGGGCACAGATACGCAGTATTTT
>.|.|TRBV5-5|TRBJ2-7
CASSLGARGYEQYF
TGTGCCAGCAGCTTGGGTGCCAGGGGATACGAGCAGTACTTC
>many|.|TRBV11-1|TRBJ2-6
CASSQGPGANVLTF
TGTGCCAGCAGCCAGGGTCCTGGGGCCAACGTCCTGACTTTC
>many|TRBD2|TRBV28|TRBJ2-4
CASSGGTRPDIQYF
TGTGCCAGCAGTGGAGGGACTAGGCCCGACATTCAGTACTTC
>many|.|TRBV7-2|TRBJ1-1
CGGRRNVNTEAFF
TGTGGCGGCAGGAGAAATGTAAACACTGAAGCTTTCTTT
>.|.|TRBV5-1|TRBJ1-1
CASSLEMGAFPNTEAFF
TGCGCCAGCAGCTTGGAGATGGGGGCGTTTCCGAACACTGAAGCTTTCTTT
>few|TRBD1|TRBV11-2|TRBJ1-1
CASSPRQGRNTEAFF
TGTGCCAGCAGCCCGAGACAGGGGCGGAACACTGAAGCTTTCTTT
>many|.|TRBV5-8|TRBJ1-1
CASSLGRDTEAFF
TGTGCCAGCAGCTTGGGTAGAGACACTGAAGCTTTCTTT
>.|TRBD1|TRBV5-1|TRBJ1-4
CASSRTGEKLFF
TGCGCCAGCAGCAGGACAGGAGAAAAACTGTTTTTT
>many|TRBD1|TRBV30|TRBJ1-2
CAWSRMDRGNTF
TGTGCCTGGAGTCGGATGGACAGGGGGAATACCTTC
>.|.|TRBV7-9|TRBJ1-5
CASSPGAQPQHF
TGTGCCAGCAGCCCCGGTGCTCAGCCCCAGCATTTT
>few|TRBD1|TRBV7-2|TRBJ1-6
CASSLFLGQGNSPLHF
TGTGCCAGCAGCTTATTCTTAGGACAGGGGAATTCACCCCTCCACTTT
>.|.|TRBV7-7|TRBJ2-2
CASSPSRENTGELFF
TGTGCCAGCAGCCCCTCCCGAGAAAACACCGGGGAGCTGTTTTTT
>.|.|TRBV7-2|TRBJ1-5
CASSLTGNQPQHF
TGTGCCAGCAGCTTAACGGGCAATCAGCCCCAGCATTTT
>few|TRBD1|TRBV9|TRBJ2-4
CASSDGQGKVADIQYF
TGTGCCAGCAGCGACGGACAGGGGAAAGTTGCGGACATTCAGTACTTC
>few|TRBD1|TRBV5-1|TRBJ2-6
CASSSPGQGISGANVLTF
TGCGCCAGCAGCTCCCCCGGACAGGGGATCTCTGGGGCCAACGTCCTGACTTTC
>.|TRBD1|TRBV18|TRBJ1-1
CASSPPTGGQKAEAFF
TGTGCCAGCTCACCACCAACAGGGGGTCAGAAGGCTGAAGCTTTCTTT